This record covers a single T cell receptor (beta chain). Assay: immunoSEQ multiplex PCR; the TCRdb copy retains only in-frame clones and omits some. The sample records about 490,000 clones, 80% to 90% being singletons. The CDR3 runs 14 residues. V gave up 4 bases and J gave up 7 bases; unmatched junction bases: 11. CDR1 and CDR2 (germline): SGDLS, YYNGEE. These data come from a study of blood T cell repertoires in COVID-19. What was sequenced was peripheral blood. The V gene is TRBV9, the J gene TRBJ2-7; 7 positions match TRBD1. This TCR was sampled from a human donor in a cohort sampled during active COVID-19. In DNA form, the CDR3 reads TGTGCCAGCAGCTCCCGGACAGGACTGGAAGAGCAGTACTTC. It specifies CASSSRTGLEEQYF.